The clone carrying this T cell receptor (beta chain) was counted a few times. Its antigen is unknown. This sample is drawn from a study of post-analysis software for immune sequencing data. Prepared TCR beta cDNA libraries contained unique molecular identifiers. Between roughly 0.95 and 10 million T cells gave rise to about 450,000 cDNA molecules. Each CDR3 protein is one row after TCRdb ran MiXCR on the PCR reads. In the table there are some 450,000 distinct CDR3 sequences, over 35% of which are singletons. Study-level points and caveats: Controls showed significantly higher normalized Chao1 diversity than did multiple sclerosis patients. The F measure placed samples prepared in the same batch into strongly shared clusters.

Material: blood. The clonotype originates from a girl between 5 and 17 years old with multiple sclerosis.

The CDR3 here is CSAESMNTEAFF. Here the CDR3 DNA reads TGCAGTGCTGAATCCATGAACACTGAAGCTTTCTTT. The J gene is TRBJ1-1, the V gene TRBV20-1, with unresolved D. V shed 5 bases and J shed 0 bases, with 7 bases lying between them. Per the germline V gene, CDR1 is DFQATT and CDR2 is SNEGSKA (reference sequence). The CDR3 is 12 residues long.